One and the same sample provided the 4 T cell receptor beta chains below, sequenced in a study of beta chain features in type 1 diabetes. Reverse transcribing all isolated RNA meant expressed TCRB transcripts were sequenced. Clones were sequenced by immunoSEQ multiplex PCR, and TCRdb holds only the in-frame ones, with some missing. The top ten clones hold 0.05% to 0.065% of a sample with just over 450,000 clones, roughly 31% of them seen once. Sequenced material: naive CD4+ T cells from blood. Receptors originate from a man aged 18 to 30 in good health.

The rearrangement links TRBV5-6 to TRBJ1-2; TRBD1 might be the D (5 bases). Germline assignment: CDR1 SGHDT and CDR2 YYEEEE. V lost 1 base and J lost 5, with 12 bases in between. CDR3 length equals 14 residues. DNA of the CDR3: TGTGCCAGCAGCTTGACAGTCGCAGGGTATGGCTACACCTTC. Its protein product is CASSLTVAGYGYTF.

On this clone itself: This sample includes further DNA sequences coding for the same CDR3. The genes are TRBV5-4 and TRBJ2-5; D is unresolved. Germline loops: CDR1 SGHNT, CDR2 YYREEE (reference sequence). CDR3 length: 11 amino acids. V was shortened by 3 bases and J by 2 bases, with 2 bases between the two germline ends. CDR3 protein: CASSSQETQYF. CDR3 sequence (DNA): TGTGCCAGCAGCTCTCAAGAGACCCAGTACTTC.

J is TRBJ2-7 and V is TRBV28; 12 nucleotides agree with TRBD2. The CDR3 has 13 residues. V dropped 10 bases and J dropped 3; count of bases not matched to a gene: 4. Per germline, CDR1 MDHEN and CDR2 SYDVKM. The CDR3 protein is CATVTSGGYEQYF. DNA of the CDR3: TGTGCCACCGTGACTAGCGGGGGCTACGAGCAGTACTTC.

This clone was detected only a few times. A read error may account for a junction end that differs from germline. The chain is built from TRBV15 and TRBJ1-3, with no clear D. From germline, CDR1 is LNHNV and CDR2 YYDKDF (reference sequence). The CDR3 runs to 14 residues. Here the CDR3 reads CATRRVLGGNTIYF. As DNA, the CDR3 is TGTGCCACCAGGAGAGTTCTAGGGGGAAACACCATATATTTT.